This T cell receptor beta chain is from a study of OX40 agonist ivuxolimab in advanced cancers. Study summary: Three patients had partial responses: one hepatocellular carcinoma, two cutaneous melanoma.

Assay: immunoSEQ multiplex PCR; the TCRdb copy retains only in-frame clones and omits some. The sample records about 81,000 clones, approximately 90% being singletons. This TCR was sampled from an adult with an advanced solid tumor such as melanoma, head and neck, liver or kidney cancer. The specimen comprised CD4+ or CD8+ T cells sorted from blood, sampled in a trial of the OX40 agonist ivuxolimab.

The CDR3 nucleotides are TGTGCCAGCAGCACGGACGGGAACACTGAAGCTTTCTTT. Translating it yields CASSTDGNTEAFF. The V gene is TRBV7-2, the J gene TRBJ1-1; D is ambiguous. This CDR3 is built from 13 residues. Germline values: CDR1 SGHTA, CDR2 FQGNSA. Trimming pared 5 bases from V and 1 base from J, leaving 8 bases between.